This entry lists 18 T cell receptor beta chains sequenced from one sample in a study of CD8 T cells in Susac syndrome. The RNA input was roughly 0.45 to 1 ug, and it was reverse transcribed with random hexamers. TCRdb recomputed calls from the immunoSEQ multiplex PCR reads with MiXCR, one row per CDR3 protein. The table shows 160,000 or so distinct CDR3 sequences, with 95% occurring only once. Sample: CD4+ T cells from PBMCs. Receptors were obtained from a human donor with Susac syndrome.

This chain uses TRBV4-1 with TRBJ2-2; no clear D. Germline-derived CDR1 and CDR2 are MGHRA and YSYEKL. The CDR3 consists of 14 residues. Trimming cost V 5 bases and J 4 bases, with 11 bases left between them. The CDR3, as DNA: TGCGCCAGCAGCTTAACTACGGGCACCGGGGAGCTGTTTTTT. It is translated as CASSLTTGTGELFF.

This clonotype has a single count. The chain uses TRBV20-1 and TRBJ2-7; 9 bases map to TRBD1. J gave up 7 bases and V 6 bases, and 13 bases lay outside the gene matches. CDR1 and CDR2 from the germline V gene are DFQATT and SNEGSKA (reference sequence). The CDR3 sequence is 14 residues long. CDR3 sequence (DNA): TGCAGTGCCCGGCGACAGGGGGAACTGAGGGAGCAGTACTTC. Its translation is CSARRQGELREQYF.

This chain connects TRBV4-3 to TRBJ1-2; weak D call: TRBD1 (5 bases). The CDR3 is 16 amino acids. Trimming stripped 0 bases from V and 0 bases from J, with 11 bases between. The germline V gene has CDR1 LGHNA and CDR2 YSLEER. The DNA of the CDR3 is TGCGCCAGCAGCCAAGACCCAGGGTTACCTAACTATGGCTACACCTTC. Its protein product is CASSQDPGLPNYGYTF.

CDR3 nucleotide sequence: TGTGCCAGCAGTCCGGGGTTTAGGAACACCATATATTTT. It codes for CASSPGFRNTIYF. The chain carries TRBV12-3 or TRBV12-4 and TRBJ1-3; D remains ambiguous. Trimming took 5 bases from V and 7 from J, leaving 12 bases between them. The CDR3 length is 13 residues.

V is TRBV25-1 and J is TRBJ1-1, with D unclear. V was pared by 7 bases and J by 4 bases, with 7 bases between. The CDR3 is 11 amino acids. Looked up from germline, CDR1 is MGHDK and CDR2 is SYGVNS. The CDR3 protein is CASTWGTEAFF. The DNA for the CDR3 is TGTGCCAGCACCTGGGGCACTGAAGCTTTCTTT.

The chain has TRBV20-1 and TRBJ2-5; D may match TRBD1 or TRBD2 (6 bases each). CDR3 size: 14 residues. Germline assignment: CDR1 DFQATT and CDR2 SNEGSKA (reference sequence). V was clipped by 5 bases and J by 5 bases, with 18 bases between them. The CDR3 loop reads CSAPRGQGRETQYF. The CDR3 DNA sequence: TGCAGTGCTCCAAGGGGCCAGGGGAGGGAGACCCAGTACTTC.

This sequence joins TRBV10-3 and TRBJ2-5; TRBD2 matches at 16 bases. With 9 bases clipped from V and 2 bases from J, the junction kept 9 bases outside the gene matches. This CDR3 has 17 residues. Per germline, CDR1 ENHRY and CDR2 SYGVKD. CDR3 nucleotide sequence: TGTGCCATGGCCGGAGGGACTAGCGGGGGGGGGCAAGAGACCCAGTACTTC. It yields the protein CAMAGGTSGGGQETQYF.

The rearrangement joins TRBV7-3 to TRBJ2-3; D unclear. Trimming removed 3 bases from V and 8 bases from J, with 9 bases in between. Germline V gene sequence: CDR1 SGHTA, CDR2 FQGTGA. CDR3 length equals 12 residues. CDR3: CASSFPHGTQYF. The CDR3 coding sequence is TGTGCCAGCAGCTTCCCGCACGGTACGCAGTATTTT.

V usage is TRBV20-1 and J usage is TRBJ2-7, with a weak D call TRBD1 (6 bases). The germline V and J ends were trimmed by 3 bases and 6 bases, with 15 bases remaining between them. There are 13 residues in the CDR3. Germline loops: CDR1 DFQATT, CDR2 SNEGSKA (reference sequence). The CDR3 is CSASARGRGEQYF. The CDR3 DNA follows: TGCAGTGCTAGTGCCAGGGGAAGGGGCGAGCAGTACTTC.

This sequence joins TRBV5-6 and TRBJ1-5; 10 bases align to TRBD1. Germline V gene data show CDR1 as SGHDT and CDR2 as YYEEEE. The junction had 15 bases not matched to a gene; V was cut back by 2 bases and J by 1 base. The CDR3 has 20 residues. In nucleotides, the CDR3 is TGTGCCAGCAGCTTCTTACCGGGACAGGGGTCCAAGGGGAGCAATCAGCCCCAGCATTTT. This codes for CASSFLPGQGSKGSNQPQHF.

The CDR3: CATSDPTDNEQFF. CDR3 DNA sequence: TGTGCCACCAGTGACCCGACAGACAATGAGCAGTTCTTC. V and J are TRBV24-1 and TRBJ2-1; D is possibly TRBD1 (5 bases). Trimming removed 4 bases at V and 5 bases at J, with 8 bases between. The V gene's germline CDR1 is KGHDR and CDR2 SFDVKD. The CDR3 spans 13 residues.

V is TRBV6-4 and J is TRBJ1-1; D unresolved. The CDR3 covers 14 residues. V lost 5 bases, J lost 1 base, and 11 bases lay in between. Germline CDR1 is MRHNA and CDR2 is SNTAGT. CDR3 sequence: CASSSQAGNTEAFF. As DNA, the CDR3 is TGTGCCAGCAGTTCCCAGGCCGGGAACACTGAAGCTTTCTTT.

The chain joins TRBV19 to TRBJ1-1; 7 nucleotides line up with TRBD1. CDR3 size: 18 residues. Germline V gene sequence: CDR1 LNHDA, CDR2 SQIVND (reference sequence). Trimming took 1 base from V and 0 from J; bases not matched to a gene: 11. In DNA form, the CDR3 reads TGTGCCAGTAGTATAGCCCCATGGACAGGCGCTCTGAACACTGAAGCTTTCTTT. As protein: CASSIAPWTGALNTEAFF.

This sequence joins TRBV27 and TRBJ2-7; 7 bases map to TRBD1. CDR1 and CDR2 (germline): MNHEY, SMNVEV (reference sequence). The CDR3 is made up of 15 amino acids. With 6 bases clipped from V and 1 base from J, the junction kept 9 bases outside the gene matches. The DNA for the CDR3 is TGTGCCAGCAGCGATACAGGGGAAAAGTCCTACGAGCAGTACTTC. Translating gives CASSDTGEKSYEQYF.

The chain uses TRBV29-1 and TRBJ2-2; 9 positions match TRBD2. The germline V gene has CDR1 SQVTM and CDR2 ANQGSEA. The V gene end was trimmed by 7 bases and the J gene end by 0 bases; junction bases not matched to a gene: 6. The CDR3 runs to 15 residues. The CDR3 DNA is TGCAGCGCCCGTCTAGCGGGGCCGAACACCGGGGAGCTGTTTTTT. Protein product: CSARLAGPNTGELFF.

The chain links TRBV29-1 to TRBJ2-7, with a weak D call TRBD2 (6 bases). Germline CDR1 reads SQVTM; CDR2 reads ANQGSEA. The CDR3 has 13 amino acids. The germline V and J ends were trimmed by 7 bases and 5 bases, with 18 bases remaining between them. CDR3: CSAGQGGSHEQYF. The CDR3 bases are TGCAGCGCCGGTCAGGGAGGATCCCACGAGCAGTACTTC.

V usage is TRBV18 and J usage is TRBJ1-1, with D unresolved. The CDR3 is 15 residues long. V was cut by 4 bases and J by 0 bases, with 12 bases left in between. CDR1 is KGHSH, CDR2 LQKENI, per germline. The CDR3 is CASSLYDTMNTEAFF. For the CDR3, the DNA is TGTGCCAGCTCACTTTATGACACGATGAACACTGAAGCTTTCTTT.

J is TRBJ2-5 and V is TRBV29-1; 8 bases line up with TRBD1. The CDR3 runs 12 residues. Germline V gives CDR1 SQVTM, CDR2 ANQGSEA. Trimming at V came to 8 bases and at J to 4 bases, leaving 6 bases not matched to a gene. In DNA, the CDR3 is TGCAGCTCATACGACAGGGGAGAGACCCAGTACTTC. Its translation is CSSYDRGETQYF.